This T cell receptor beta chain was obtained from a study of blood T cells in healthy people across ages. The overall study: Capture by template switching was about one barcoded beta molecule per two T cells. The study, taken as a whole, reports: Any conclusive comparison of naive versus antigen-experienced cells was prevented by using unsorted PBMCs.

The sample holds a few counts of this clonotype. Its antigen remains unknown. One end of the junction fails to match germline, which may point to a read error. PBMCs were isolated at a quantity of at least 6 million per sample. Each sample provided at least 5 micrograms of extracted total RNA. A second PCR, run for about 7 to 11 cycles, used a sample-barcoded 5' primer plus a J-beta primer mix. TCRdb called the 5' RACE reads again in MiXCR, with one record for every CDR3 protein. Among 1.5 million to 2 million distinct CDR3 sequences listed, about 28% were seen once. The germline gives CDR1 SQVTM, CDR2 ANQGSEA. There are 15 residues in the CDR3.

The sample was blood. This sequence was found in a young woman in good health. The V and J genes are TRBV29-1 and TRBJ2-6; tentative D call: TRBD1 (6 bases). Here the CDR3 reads CSVDQGFSGANVRTF. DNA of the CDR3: TGCAGCGTGGACCAGGGGTTCTCTGGGGCCAACGTCCGGACTTTC.